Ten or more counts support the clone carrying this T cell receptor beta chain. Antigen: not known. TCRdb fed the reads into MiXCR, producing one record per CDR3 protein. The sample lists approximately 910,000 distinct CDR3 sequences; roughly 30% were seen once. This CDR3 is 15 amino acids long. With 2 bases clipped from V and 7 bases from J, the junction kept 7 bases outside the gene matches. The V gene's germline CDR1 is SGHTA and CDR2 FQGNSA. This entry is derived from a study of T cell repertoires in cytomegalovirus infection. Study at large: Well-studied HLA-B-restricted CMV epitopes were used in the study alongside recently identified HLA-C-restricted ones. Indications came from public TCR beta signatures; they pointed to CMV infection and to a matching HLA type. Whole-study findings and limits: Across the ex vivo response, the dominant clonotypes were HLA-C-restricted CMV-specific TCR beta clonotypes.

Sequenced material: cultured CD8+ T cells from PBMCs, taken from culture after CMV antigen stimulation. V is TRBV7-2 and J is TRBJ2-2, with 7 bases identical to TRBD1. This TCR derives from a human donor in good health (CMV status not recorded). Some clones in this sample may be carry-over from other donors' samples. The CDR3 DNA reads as TGTGCCAGCAGCTTAAGAGACAGGGTGGACGGGGAGCTGTTTTTT. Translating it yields CASSLRDRVDGELFF.